This T cell receptor (beta chain) was identified in a study of monozygotic twins with inflammatory bowel disease. Study-level points and caveats: Whereas healthy co-twins had higher TCRbeta diversity (inverse Simpson), IBD patients had lower diversity.

Concerning this clonotype: The antigen remains unidentified.

The UMIs contained a 6-nucleotide sample barcode. They were added by template switching during cDNA synthesis. From its re-call of the 5' RACE reads, TCRdb lists each CDR3 protein once, without DNA. This sample contains approximately 200,000 distinct CDR3 sequences. The sequence came from a human donor with ulcerative colitis or Crohn's disease, or a healthy co-twin of an affected twin (not recorded which). Sequenced: blood.

The CDR3 protein is CASSFRGLLKGEAFF. The gene calls are TRBV5-6 and TRBJ1-1. The length of the CDR3 is 15 residues. The germline gives CDR1 SGHDT, CDR2 YYEEEE.